These 21 T cell receptor beta chains came from one sample sequenced in a study of blood T cell repertoires in COVID-19. Data came from immunoSEQ multiplex PCR; TCRdb stores just in-frame clones and leaves some out. The sample lists about 220,000 clones; 75% to 85% were seen once. Sequences were obtained from peripheral blood. The receptors here all came from a human donor in a cohort sampled during active COVID-19.

The table lists this clone with a count of one. V gene TRBV9 combines with J gene TRBJ2-2, with D possibly being TRBD2 (6 bases). Trimming removed 6 bases from V and 0 bases from J, with 15 bases in between. From germline, CDR1 is SGDLS and CDR2 YYNGEE. The CDR3 contains 16 residues. CDR3 in DNA: TGTGCCAGCACTTTAGTGGGAGGAGCGAACACCGGGGAGCTGTTTTTT. Its protein is CASTLVGGANTGELFF.

The chain joins TRBV19 to TRBJ2-6; D is perhaps TRBD1 (6 bases). Trimming shortened V by 8 bases and J by 1 base, and 18 bases separated the two germline ends. The germline V gene has CDR1 LNHDA and CDR2 SQIVND (reference sequence). CDR3 size: 17 residues. CDR3 loop: CASSFRGYQSGANVLTF. CDR3 nucleotide sequence: TGTGCCAGTTCTTTCAGGGGCTATCAATCTGGGGCCAACGTCCTGACTTTC.

The chain links TRBV3-1 (or the pseudogene TRBV3-2) to TRBJ1-5; no clear D. The CDR3 extends over 13 amino acids. Trimming took off 0 bases at V and 5 bases at J, with 5 bases between the two ends. CDR1 and CDR2 (germline): LGHDT, YNNKEL (reference sequence). The CDR3 spells CASSQDTYQPQHF. In nucleotides, the CDR3 is TGTGCCAGCAGCCAAGATACATATCAGCCCCAGCATTTT.

The chain carries TRBV27 and TRBJ2-1; TRBD2 agrees at 8 bases. Germline CDR1 and CDR2: MNHEY and SMNVEV (reference sequence). This CDR3 comprises 16 residues. V lost 6 bases to trimming and J lost 9 bases; unmatched junction nucleotides: 16. CDR3 coding DNA: TGTGCCAGCAGCCTCCCCATAGCGGGAAGGGTTAGTGAGCAGTTCTTC. Residues: CASSLPIAGRVSEQFF.

This clone was detected only once. The same CDR3 can be traced to other DNA sequences in this sample. V and J are TRBV28 and TRBJ2-5; possible D gene TRBD1, 6 bases. V gave up 2 bases and J gave up 2 bases, with 9 bases separating them. CDR1 and CDR2 (germline): MDHEN, SYDVKM. CDR3 size: 14 residues. CDR3 DNA: TGTGCCAGCAGTTTAGTCGGACAGCAAGAGACCCAGTACTTC. Its protein product is CASSLVGQQETQYF.

The rearrangement joins TRBV7-9 to TRBJ2-2; D may be TRBD1 (6 bases). The V end was cut by 1 base, the J end by 4 bases, with 10 bases between. The CDR3 is 15 residues long. CDR1 and CDR2 (germline): SEHNR, FQNEAQ (reference sequence). The CDR3 spells CASSLVARGTGELFF. The DNA for the CDR3 is TGTGCCAGCAGCTTAGTAGCCAGGGGCACCGGGGAGCTGTTTTTT.

The V and J genes are TRBV13 and TRBJ1-2, with D perhaps matching TRBD1 (6 bases). In germline, CDR1 is PRHDT, CDR2 FYEKMQ (reference sequence). V lost 5 bases and J 4 bases, leaving 23 bases between the germline ends. CDR3 length: 17 residues. CDR3 nucleotide sequence: TGTGCCAGCAGCCCAGGGGAAGGGCCGCTCTGGGGCTATGGCTACACCTTC. It is translated as CASSPGEGPLWGYGYTF.

This clone was detected once. The chain carries TRBV18 and TRBJ1-1, with D possibly being TRBD1 (6 bases). The CDR3 has 16 amino acids. Trimming removed 0 bases at V and 4 bases at J, with 15 bases between. CDR1 is KGHSH and CDR2 is LQKENI in the germline V gene. CDR3: CASSPPMRQGTTEAFF. CDR3 in DNA: TGTGCCAGCTCACCACCGATGAGGCAGGGGACCACTGAAGCTTTCTTT.

The rearrangement links TRBV27 to TRBJ2-5, with TRBD2 matching 8 bases. With 4 bases clipped from V and 4 bases from J, the junction kept 11 bases outside the gene matches. Per germline, CDR1 MNHEY and CDR2 SMNVEV (reference sequence). The CDR3 runs to 16 residues. CDR3 nucleotide sequence: TGTGCCAGCAGTTCCTGGGGTAGCGGGGAGGGAGAGACCCAGTACTTC. Its translation: CASSSWGSGEGETQYF.

The CDR3 nucleotides read TGCAGTGCTGACAGGGTCCGGGAGCAGTTCTTC. This translates into CSADRVREQFF. The V call is TRBV20-1, the J call TRBJ2-1; TRBD1 aligns across 7 bases. Germline V gives CDR1 DFQATT, CDR2 SNEGSKA (reference sequence). The CDR3 runs to 11 residues. Unmatched junction bases numbered 5, after V lost 5 bases and J lost 10 bases.

V is TRBV29-1 and J is TRBJ2-2, with TRBD2 matching 10 bases. This CDR3 region has 13 residues. V trimming: 6 bases; J trimming: 5 bases; junction bases outside the gene matches: 3. Germline V CDR1 and CDR2: SQVTM, ANQGSEA. CDR3 nucleotide sequence: TGCAGCGTGGAGCGGGAGGGGACCGGGGAGCTGTTTTTT. Amino acid sequence: CSVEREGTGELFF.

The V gene is TRBV15, the J gene TRBJ1-3; unclear D gene. Germline V gene data show CDR1 as LNHNV and CDR2 as YYDKDF (reference sequence). Trimming stripped 0 bases from V and 0 bases from J, with 12 bases between. The CDR3 has 17 amino acids. Here the CDR3 reads CATSRDRASSSGNTIYF. The CDR3 DNA sequence: TGTGCCACCAGCAGAGATCGTGCGTCCTCCTCTGGAAACACCATATATTTT.

The chain is built from TRBV7-8 and TRBJ1-3; D is ambiguous. CDR3 size: 14 residues. Germline CDR1 and CDR2: SGHVS and FQNEAQ. Trimming pared 8 bases from V and 0 bases from J, leaving 11 bases between. The CDR3 protein is CASGSPYSGNTIYF. The CDR3 coding sequence is TGTGCCAGCGGTTCGCCCTACTCTGGAAACACCATATATTTT.

V usage is TRBV7-8 and J usage is TRBJ2-5; TRBD2 agrees at 11 bases. The CDR3 contains 17 residues. The V and J ends lost 5 bases and 2 bases, in that order; junction bases with no gene match: 10. In germline, CDR1 is SGHVS, CDR2 FQNEAQ. The CDR3: CASSLFSGRATQETQYF. The CDR3 coding sequence is TGTGCCAGCAGCCTCTTTAGCGGGAGGGCCACTCAAGAGACCCAGTACTTC. The variable domain in full, completed from reference TRBV7-8 and TRBJ2-5, reads GAGVSQSPRYKVAKRGQDVALRCDPISGHVSLFWYQQALGQGPEFLTYFQNEAQLDKSGLPSDRFFAERPEGSVSTLKIQRTQQEDSAVYLCASSLFSGRATQETQYFGPGTRLLVL.

This clone occurred a few times. This chain links TRBV27 with TRBJ2-7; 10 bases agree with TRBD2. Germline V gene data show CDR1 as MNHEY and CDR2 as SMNVEV (reference sequence). V trimming: 6 bases; J trimming: 2 bases; junction bases outside the gene matches: 7. The CDR3 runs to 15 residues. The CDR3 DNA reads TGTGCCAGCAGACCTCGCCTAGCGGGAGCCTACGAGCAGTACTTC. It codes for CASRPRLAGAYEQYF.

This chain links TRBV28 with TRBJ2-4; weak D call: TRBD1 (7 bases). The ends were cut back, 2 bases at V and 4 bases at J, with 9 bases in the middle. The CDR3 has 14 residues. Germline V CDR1 and CDR2: MDHEN, SYDVKM. CDR3 coding DNA: TGTGCCAGCAGTTTACAGGGGGGAAAAAACATTCAGTACTTC. Translating it yields CASSLQGGKNIQYF.

The rearrangement uses TRBV9 and TRBJ1-1; the match to TRBD1 covers 10 bases. Per germline, CDR1 SGDLS and CDR2 YYNGEE. Trimming cost V 3 bases and J 1 base; bases outside gene matches: 15. CDR3 length: 19 amino acids. The CDR3 bases are TGTGCCAGCAGCGAATCGACAGGGGGCGGAAAGGCCACGAACACTGAAGCTTTCTTT. The encoded protein is CASSESTGGGKATNTEAFF.

The chain recombines TRBV10-3 with TRBJ2-3, with TRBD2 as a possible D gene (5 bases). Germline V gene sequence: CDR1 ENHRY, CDR2 SYGVKD. The germline V and J ends were trimmed by 8 bases and 1 base, with 13 bases remaining between them. The CDR3 has 14 amino acids. CDR3 DNA: TGTGCCATCGGGGAGCTCGTCGGCACAGATACGCAGTATTTT. It specifies CAIGELVGTDTQYF.

As to this clone: Other DNA sequences in the same sample also yield this CDR3. The CDR3 is CASSIGQGGQPQHF. In nucleotides, the CDR3 is TGTGCCAGTAGTATCGGTCAGGGTGGGCAGCCCCAGCATTTT. The chain has TRBV19 and TRBJ1-5, with TRBD1 as a possible D gene (5 bases). V lost 3 bases and J 7 bases, leaving 13 bases between the germline ends. The CDR3 loop spans 14 amino acids. Germline CDR1 and CDR2: LNHDA and SQIVND (reference sequence).

This clone was counted a single time. This rearrangement joins TRBV28 to TRBJ2-3; 11 bases map to TRBD2. The germline V gene has CDR1 MDHEN and CDR2 SYDVKM. There are 14 residues in the CDR3. Trimming removed 6 bases from V and 11 bases from J; junction bases left unmatched: 10. This CDR3 reads CASRQLAGAIEQYF. DNA for the CDR3: TGTGCCAGCAGACAACTAGCGGGGGCGATAGAGCAGTATTTT.

The chain joins TRBV3-1 (or the pseudogene TRBV3-2) to TRBJ1-4; D is unresolved. The V gene lost 3 bases and the J gene lost 3 bases, with 11 bases spanning the gap. This CDR3 has 15 amino acids. Per the germline V gene, CDR1 is LGHDT and CDR2 is YNNKEL (reference sequence). The chain's CDR3 is CASSQRSRANEKLFF. The CDR3 DNA sequence: TGTGCCAGCAGCCAGAGGAGTCGGGCTAATGAAAAACTGTTTTTT.